These T cell receptor beta chains were read from a single sample in a study of cytotoxic CD8 clonotypes in ibrutinib-treated CLL. Sequencing used immunoSEQ multiplex PCR; TCRdb keeps in-frame clones, though not all of them. The data hold 55,000 to 60,000 clones, with 54% observed a single time. Sequencing was performed on PBMCs, taken at disease progression, from a patient treated with ibrutinib. Receptors originate from a human donor with chronic lymphocytic leukemia. Both conserved end residues are part of each CDR3. D genes are given only for firm matches. Clone size is shown for a subset of rows, as once, few, many or a class of expanded clone.

V	J	size	D	CDR3	DNA
TRBV9	TRBJ2-7	.	.	CASSYDISYEQYF	TGTGCCAGCAGTTACGATATTTCCTACGAGCAGTACTTC
TRBV28	TRBJ2-3	.	TRBD2	CASSSGTSGKDTQYF	TGTGCCAGCAGTTCTGGGACTAGCGGGAAGGATACGCAGTATTTT
TRBV28	TRBJ1-1	.	.	CASSTGSTEAFF	TGTGCCAGCAGCACCGGTAGCACTGAAGCTTTCTTT
TRBV2	TRBJ1-2	.	TRBD1	CASSGQGINYGYTF	TGTGCCAGCAGTGGACAGGGAATTAACTATGGCTACACCTTC
TRBV9	TRBJ2-2	.	TRBD1	CASSVGQGVTGELFF	TGTGCCAGCAGCGTGGGACAGGGGGTCACCGGGGAGCTGTTTTTT
TRBV27	TRBJ1-5	.	TRBD1	CASSSVDRDNQPQHF	TGTGCCAGCAGTTCCGTGGACAGGGACAATCAGCCCCAGCATTTT
TRBV6-5	TRBJ2-4	.	TRBD2	CASRRSGGENIQYF	TGTGCCAGCAGGCGTAGCGGGGGGGAAAACATTCAGTACTTC
TRBV7-2	TRBJ2-7	.	.	CASSLADGGAYEQYF	TGTGCCAGCAGCTTAGCCGACGGTGGAGCCTACGAGCAGTACTTC
TRBV2	TRBJ2-2	.	TRBD2	CASSEESAAGGSGELFF	TGTGCCAGCAGTGAAGAATCAGCAGCGGGAGGATCCGGGGAGCTGTTTTTT
TRBV29-1	TRBJ1-1	.	TRBD1	CSVAGDRPLAFF	TGCAGCGTTGCGGGGGACAGGCCCCTGGCTTTCTTT
TRBV7-9	TRBJ1-2	.	.	CASSEGQSPGYTF	TGTGCCAGCAGCGAGGGACAATCGCCAGGCTACACCTTC
TRBV9	TRBJ2-3	.	TRBD2	CASSVRTSGSSDTQYF	TGTGCCAGCAGCGTCAGGACTAGCGGGAGCTCAGATACGCAGTATTTT
TRBV15	TRBJ1-6	.	.	CATSRGNFALHF	TGTGCCACCAGCAGAGGGAATTTTGCCCTCCACTTT
TRBV19	TRBJ1-1	.	.	CASSIGRVTGEAFF	TGTGCCAGTAGTATAGGGAGAGTGACAGGCGAAGCTTTCTTT
TRBV29-1	TRBJ1-5	.	TRBD1	CSVARTGDQPQHF	TGCAGCGTTGCCCGGACAGGGGATCAGCCCCAGCATTTT
TRBV7-2	TRBJ2-7	few	TRBD1	CASSLASGQATYEQYF	TGTGCCAGCAGCTTAGCCTCGGGACAGGCTACCTACGAGCAGTACTTC
TRBV6-5	TRBJ1-4	once	.	CASSYSFTAKNEKLFF	TGTGCCAGCAGTTACTCGTTTACAGCCAAAAATGAAAAACTGTTTTTT
TRBV29-1	TRBJ2-3	few	.	CSASVRTGTDTQYF	TGCAGCGCGTCCGTGCGGACAGGCACAGATACGCAGTATTTT
TRBV18	TRBJ2-3	.	.	CASSPGGTDTQYF	TGTGCCAGCTCACCAGGCGGCACAGATACGCAGTATTTT
TRBV2	TRBJ1-5	few	TRBD1	CASTREGGWQPQHF	TGTGCCAGCACCAGGGAAGGGGGCTGGCAGCCCCAGCATTTT
TRBV5-6	TRBJ2-5	few	TRBD1	CASSRGLQTQYF	TGTGCCAGCAGTAGGGGGCTACAGACCCAGTACTTC
TRBV19	TRBJ1-4	once	.	CASSPTGGSTNEKLFF	TGTGCCAGTAGCCCGACAGGCGGGTCAACTAATGAAAAACTGTTTTTT
TRBV30	TRBJ1-5	many	.	CAWSRVNQPQHF	TGTGCCTGGAGTCGGGTCAATCAGCCCCAGCATTTT